A selection of T cell receptor beta chains follows, all from one sample in a study of cytomegalovirus exposure and HLA in healthy donors. Clones were read by immunoSEQ multiplex PCR, and TCRdb kept only the in-frame ones, dropping some. The sample table sets out around 100,000 clones. Material for sequencing was PBMCs. These TCRs come from a man between 45 and 60 years old in good health and CMV-seronegative. Each CDR3 is given with its conserved first and last residue. The order of the fields is V gene, J gene, D gene, CDR3 protein, CDR3 DNA. D genes are given only for firm matches.

>TRBV6-5|TRBJ2-7|TRBD1
CASSYTTGTGTYEQYF
TGTGCCAGCAGTTACACCACCGGGACAGGGACCTACGAGCAGTACTTC
>TRBV6-5|TRBJ1-1|NA
CASKGGREGAEAFF
TGTGCCAGCAAAGGTGGCAGGGAAGGCGCTGAAGCTTTCTTT
>TRBV14|TRBJ2-7|NA
CASSQVSSGRQYF
TGTGCCAGCAGCCAAGTGTCGTCAGGGCGGCAGTACTTC
>TRBV5-1|TRBJ2-5|TRBD2
CASSPGLAGNLGETQYF
TGCGCCAGCAGCCCAGGACTAGCGGGGAATCTGGGAGAGACCCAGTACTTC
>TRBV5-1|TRBJ2-2|NA
CASSLAGVAGELFF
TGCGCCAGCAGCTTGGCAGGGGTCGCCGGGGAGCTGTTTTTT
>TRBV5-5|TRBJ2-6|NA
CASSWTDSGANVLTF
TGTGCCAGCAGCTGGACAGACTCTGGGGCCAACGTCCTGACTTTC
>TRBV11-3|TRBJ2-1|NA
CASSSGTLNNEQFF
TGTGCCAGCAGTTCCGGGACACTGAACAATGAGCAGTTCTTC
>TRBV30|TRBJ1-5|NA
CAWSGGDDQPQHF
TGTGCCTGGAGTGGGGGGGACGATCAGCCCCAGCATTTT
>TRBV6-1|TRBJ2-5|NA
CASSEEGTGVQETQYF
TGTGCCAGCAGTGAAGAGGGGACTGGGGTCCAAGAGACCCAGTACTTC
>TRBV19|TRBJ1-5|TRBD1
CASRIRTGWNQPQHF
TGTGCCAGCAGAATTCGGACAGGGTGGAATCAGCCCCAGCATTTT
>TRBV11-2|TRBJ1-1|TRBD1
CASSLGTGGLGDTEAFF
TGTGCCAGCAGCTTAGGGACAGGGGGCTTAGGGGACACTGAAGCTTTCTTT
>TRBV19|TRBJ2-4|TRBD1
CASSITGASDIQYF
TGTGCCAGTAGTATAACAGGGGCCTCCGACATTCAGTACTTC
>TRBV19|TRBJ1-1|NA
CASSIRTGGAEAFF
TGTGCCAGTAGTATACGGACTGGTGGCGCTGAAGCTTTCTTT
>TRBV29-1|TRBJ1-2|NA
CSVLSGTNYGYTF
TGCAGCGTGTTGTCGGGTACTAACTATGGCTACACCTTC